This T cell receptor (beta chain) was recovered during a study of T cells in localized non-small cell lung cancer. General study points: It was uninvolved adjacent lung that showed the highest T cell clonality, exceeding tumor. Those with higher blood T cell density had longer overall survival. Detection in adjacent lung was observed for a median about 56 of the top 100 tumor clones.

This CDR3 is 12 amino acids long. Trimming took off 2 bases at V and 9 bases at J, with 9 bases between the two ends. CDR1 SGHTA and CDR2 FQGNSA come from the germline V gene. About this clone itself: Antigen: not known.

Sequencing used immunoSEQ multiplex PCR; TCRdb keeps in-frame clones, though not all of them. This repertoire shows around 12,000 clones, 80% to 90% found once; its top ten account for around 20%. The receptor's source is a male donor aged 60 or older with stage I lung adenocarcinoma. Here the sequenced sample was peripheral blood, taken before any cancer treatment. V usage is TRBV7-2 and J usage is TRBJ2-3; no definite D call. In nucleotides, the CDR3 is TGTGCCAGCAGCTTAAACGCCATCACGCAGTATTTT. This gives the protein CASSLNAITQYF.